This T cell receptor (beta chain) originates from a study of T cells in Graves' hyperthyroidism and ophthalmopathy (dated by TCRdb to the late 2010s). Notes on the research overall: Peripheral blood samples were taken at the time of initial diagnosis, prior to any treatment. TCR V-J signatures able to tell the groups apart were searched for in a discovery cohort of 90 to 100 patients, of whom over 40 had Graves' ophthalmopathy and roughly 58 had stable Graves' hyperthyroidism. Prospective prediction of ophthalmopathy was tested in an independent validation cohort consisting of fewer than 20 hyperthyroidism patients and 17 patients who later progressed to ophthalmopathy. The approximately 90 discovery patients were divided at random into training and test sets in a 7:3 ratio. The study also compared thyroid tissue and blood T-cell repertoires from roughly 6 Graves' hyperthyroidism patients. Once sampling was done, hyperthyroidism patients were given methimazole at a starting dose of 30 mg daily, whereas ophthalmopathy patients were given high-dose intravenous methylprednisolone. The paper describes TCR Vbeta CDR3 sequencing of more than 120 peripheral blood samples, made up of some 40 ophthalmopathy patients, 70 to 75 hyperthyroidism patients and 17 progressor patients.

Counted from cysteine to phenylalanine, this CDR3 has 15 amino acids. Only CDR3 DNA remains: 45 bases, in frame from the first base. V and J are trimmed by 8 bases and 2 bases, and the gene matches miss 8 bases of the junction. The germline V gene gives CDR1 as MNHEY and CDR2 as SVGAGI. This clonotype was found many times. It has no known antigen specificity. There are no base qualities to consult, and no much larger clone falls within one base. General conclusions and limits of the study: Most expanded thyroid clonotypes (frequency above 0.001) were also detected in blood, suggesting blood repertoires may reflect thyroid immune responses. In validation, progression to ophthalmopathy was predicted by the model with more than 65% sensitivity and 72% to 85% specificity, a median of around 6.5 months before onset. A 13 V-J signature model separated ophthalmopathy from stable hyperthyroidism, with approximately 87% sensitivity and roughly 84% specificity in cross-validation and 80%/75% in testing. Sample size was not statistically predetermined, and blinding of investigators to group allocation was not performed.

The TCR beta CDR3 regions were amplified from RNA transcripts. The TCR CDR3 was subjected to a first round of RT-PCR using the HTBI primer set and the Qiagen OneStep RT-PCR kit. The libraries were constructed in a second round of multiplex PCR and then size-selected and purified. Paired-end sequencing of the libraries was performed with 100 bp reads on an Illumina HiSeq2000. The paper's processing steps were these. SOAPnuke was used to process the raw data, throwing out any read that contained adapters or uncalled bases, had a mean Phred below 15, or lacked an exact constant-primer or identifier match. COPE v1.2.5 was used to merge the high-quality paired reads, and each unique nucleotide sequence was defined as a clonotype. MiTCR v1.1 was used to align the clonotypes against IMGT TRBV, TRBD and TRBJ reference segments. The analysis was restricted to V-J combinations with a frequency above 0.0001, which together covered over 99% of the repertoires. A TCS score was defined as the ratio between F50 (clonal expansion) and ExV (chaos), using BLOSUM62-based TCRdist between CDR3 peptides within each V-J. Welch's t-statistics and random forest reduced 450 to 600 V-J features to roughly 13, which were used in a naive Bayes classifier (R e1071). The similarity between thyroid and blood repertoires was quantified using the Morisita-Horn index. The public sequencing data were trimmed at Q25 with fastp and processed into clonotypes with MiXCR by TCRdb, which kept only in-frame beta chains. Rows with one shared CDR3 protein collapse into an entry with the most common genes and DNA. TCRdb, not the original authors, processed these V and J calls. Across this sample there are approximately 100,000 distinct CDR3 sequences, with 40% to 50% seen only once. The ten largest make up about 25% of the sample.

Graves' hyperthyroidism was defined as stable when no progression to ophthalmopathy occurred over 18 months of follow-up. The hyperthyroidism patients were between 18 and 65 years old and newly diagnosed, with a disease duration of less than 2 months. Any patient with an uncontrolled infection, another autoimmune disease, pregnancy or lactation was excluded. Clinical symptoms, serum thyroxine and TRAb, thyroid ultrasound, and orbital computed tomography formed the basis for the diagnoses. PBMCs were separated from roughly 9.6 ml of fresh peripheral blood using Ficoll-Paque density gradient centrifugation. Total RNA was extracted using Trizol reagent, and RNA quality was assessed on an Agilent 2100 Bioanalyzer.

The chain is made from TRBV6-5 and TRBJ2-7, with 11 junctional bases fitting TRBD2. The sequencing input was blood. The sequence was obtained from a man aged 40-49 years with Graves' hyperthyroidism. The DNA sequence is as follows: TGTGCCAGCGCCAATGTAGCGGGGGGGCCCTACGAGCAGTACTTC. This gives the protein CASANVAGGPYEQYF.